A single sample gave rise to the 15 T cell receptor beta chains below, sequenced in a study of a mutant IDH1 vaccine in newly diagnosed glioma (dated by TCRdb to the early 2020s). The time point label corresponds to: week 47, end of study. A 20-mer mutant IDH1 peptide at 300 micrograms in Montanide made up each vaccine dose, which was injected subcutaneously together with topical imiquimod. Their specific antigens are unknown. Receptors were amplified or captured by the immunoSEQ multiplex PCR assay. Drawn from immuneACCESS, this table holds only the in-frame rearrangements with V and J called that TCRdb kept. Clones are partly lost; checked studies trace under half to an unresolved V gene and leave the rest unexplained. Present in this sample are tens of thousands of clones, around 83% of which were seen just once. The top ten hold 3.8% of the sample. This material consisted of PBMCs, taken from a glioma patient whose treatment included an IDH1 peptide vaccine. These receptors were collected from a man between 25 and 39 years old with glioma.

The rearrangement joins TRBV7-2 to TRBJ1-5; unclear D gene. The CDR3 covers 14 residues. Germline V lookup: CDR1 SGHTA, CDR2 FQGNSA. V lost 4 bases and J lost 5, with 12 bases in between. The DNA of the CDR3 is TGTGCCAGCAGCTCTGACATAATGGATCAGCCCCAGCATTTT. This gives the protein CASSSDIMDQPQHF.

The V call is TRBV15, the J call TRBJ2-5, with 7 bases fitting TRBD1. Trimming took 0 bases from V and 2 from J; bases not matched to a gene: 3. From germline, CDR1 is LNHNV and CDR2 YYDKDF (reference sequence). This CDR3 is 15 amino acids long. As DNA, the CDR3 is TGTGCCACCAGCAGAGACCGGGGACAGCAAGAGACCCAGTACTTC. This translates into CATSRDRGQQETQYF.

The genes are TRBV5-1 and TRBJ1-2, with D unresolved. The CDR3 sequence is 13 residues long. Germline V lookup: CDR1 SGHRS, CDR2 YFSETQ. V lost 4 bases and J lost 4, with 11 bases in between. The CDR3 DNA sequence: TGCGCCAGCAGCCAGACACCGAGCTATGGCTACACCTTC. Translation: CASSQTPSYGYTF.

This chain connects TRBV19 to TRBJ1-2; D gene uncertain. Germline CDR1 reads LNHDA; CDR2 reads SQIVND (reference sequence). V lost 3 bases and J 8 bases, leaving 10 bases between the germline ends. The CDR3 runs 12 residues. CDR3 coding DNA: TGTGCCAGTAGTATTGGCCTCGAAGGCTACACCTTC. Its protein product is CASSIGLEGYTF.

V is TRBV7-9 and J is TRBJ2-1; 13 positions match TRBD2. From germline, CDR1 is SEHNR and CDR2 FQNEAQ (reference sequence). After removal of 5 bases from V and 6 bases from J, the junction contained 7 bases not matched to a gene. The CDR3 has 16 residues. CDR3 in DNA: TGTGCCAGCAGCCTCCGACTAGCGGGGGGCGGCAATGAGCAGTTCTTC. This gives the protein CASSLRLAGGGNEQFF.

Only a few counts were recorded for this clone. The chain carries TRBV18 and TRBJ1-5, with D unclear. Germline CDR1 and CDR2: KGHSH and LQKENI. The CDR3 is 13 residues long. Deletions cut 5 bases from V and 6 bases from J, with 11 bases between. For the CDR3, the DNA is TGTGCCAGCTCAGTGGCCCCACTTCAGCCCCAGCATTTT. Translation gives CASSVAPLQPQHF.

The rearrangement joins TRBV27 to TRBJ2-2; 9 bases map to TRBD1. CDR1 and CDR2 from the germline V gene are MNHEY and SMNVEV (reference sequence). The CDR3 is 16 amino acids. V lost 5 bases and J lost 6; bases outside the gene matches: 10. CDR3 residues: CASSHTGTGLPGELFF. The CDR3 DNA reads as TGTGCCAGCAGTCACACCGGGACAGGGTTACCCGGGGAGCTGTTTTTT.

The V and J genes are TRBV19 and TRBJ1-6; 7 bases agree with TRBD1. V gave up 4 bases and J gave up 9 bases; unmatched junction bases: 9. Germline V lookup: CDR1 LNHDA, CDR2 SQIVND (reference sequence). This CDR3 has 15 amino acids. The CDR3 DNA follows: TGTGCCAGTAGTAGCGGGGCAGGGGGTCGTTCACCCCTCCACTTT. As protein: CASSSGAGGRSPLHF.

The chain is built from TRBV7-9 and TRBJ2-7; tentatively, D is TRBD2 (8 bases). The germline V and J ends were trimmed by 5 bases and 0 bases, with 23 bases remaining between them. In germline, CDR1 is SEHNR, CDR2 FQNEAQ (reference sequence). The CDR3 runs to 18 residues. Here the CDR3 DNA reads TGTGCCAGCAGCCCCAGGGGGTTTAGCGGGGAAACCTCCTACGAGCAGTACTTC. This codes for CASSPRGFSGETSYEQYF.

This clone was counted once. CDR3 coding DNA: TGTGCCAGCTCACCAGAGAGAGTCTATGGCTACACCTTC. Translated: CASSPERVYGYTF. V is TRBV18 and J is TRBJ1-2; no reliable D call. The V gene lost 2 bases and the J gene lost 4 bases, with 8 bases spanning the gap. Germline V gene sequence: CDR1 KGHSH, CDR2 LQKENI. This CDR3 spans 13 amino acids.

The rearrangement joins TRBV13 to TRBJ1-2; 7 nucleotides align to TRBD1. The CDR3 runs to 12 residues. V gave up 8 bases and J gave up 7 bases; unmatched junction bases: 7. Germline CDR1 reads PRHDT; CDR2 reads FYEKMQ (reference sequence). This CDR3 is CASGDREGGYTF. In DNA, the CDR3 is TGTGCCAGCGGAGACAGGGAAGGTGGCTACACCTTC.

This chain links TRBV18 with TRBJ2-1; 8 bases match TRBD1. With V trimmed by 6 bases and J by 9 bases, 13 bases remained unmatched. This CDR3 has 15 amino acids. Germline V gene data show CDR1 as KGHSH and CDR2 as LQKENI. CDR3 sequence: CASSSVGQGASEQFF. CDR3 sequence (DNA): TGTGCCAGCTCCTCCGTGGGGCAGGGGGCAAGTGAGCAGTTCTTC.

This chain connects TRBV4-1 to TRBJ1-6; no reliable D call. CDR3 length: 18 residues. Germline CDR1 reads MGHRA; CDR2 reads YSYEKL. V lost 1 base, J lost 0 bases, and 13 bases lay in between. The CDR3 is CASSQVEKAASYNSPLHF. CDR3 nucleotides: TGCGCCAGCAGCCAAGTGGAGAAGGCAGCCTCCTATAATTCACCCCTCCACTTT.

Note on this clone: Germline and junction disagree at one end, which may indicate a read error. This chain joins TRBV28 and TRBJ2-1, with D hard to call. Germline CDR1 is MDHEN and CDR2 is SYDVKM. The CDR3 sequence is 14 residues long. CDR3 bases: TGTGCCAGCAGTTTACTTGCGGCGATCTCCCCGGCGCTCTTC. This gives the protein CASSLLAAISPALF.

The chain couples TRBV5-6 to TRBJ2-1; D tentatively fits TRBD1 or TRBD2 (5 bases each). The CDR3 is 15 residues long. Germline V gene sequence: CDR1 SGHDT, CDR2 YYEEEE. V was cut by 4 bases and J by 2 bases, with 13 bases left in between. In nucleotides, the CDR3 is TGTGCCAGCAGCCTGCTGGGGGACGCCTACAATGAGCAGTTCTTC. Residues: CASSLLGDAYNEQFF.